These 3 T cell receptor beta chains came from one sample sequenced in a study of CD8+ T cells in alopecia areata. cDNA prepared by RNA extraction and subsequent reverse transcription served as the template for sequencing. The assay was immunoSEQ multiplex PCR, and TCRdb's table has in-frame clones only and misses some. The repertoire holds under 350,000 clones, with 55% to 70% as singletons. Treatment reported: oral pan-JAK inhibitor, 5-10 mg twice daily. Sample: CD4+ T cells sorted from blood, taken at week 24, from a patient treated with tofacitinib. All receptors derive from a human donor with alopecia areata.

This clone occurred a few times. V usage is TRBV15 and J usage is TRBJ2-2, with 8 bases matching TRBD2. Germline V lookup: CDR1 LNHNV, CDR2 YYDKDF (reference sequence). The CDR3 length is 14 residues. J gave up 1 base and V 8 bases, and 3 bases lay outside the gene matches. CDR3 nucleotides: TGTGCCACCTCAAGCGGGGGGAACACCGGGGAGCTGTTTTTT. It codes for CATSSGGNTGELFF.

The rearrangement links TRBV5-6 to TRBJ2-1; possibly TRBD1 or TRBD2 for D (7 bases each). Per the germline V gene, CDR1 is SGHDT and CDR2 is YYEEEE. The CDR3 length is 15 residues. Trimming removed 4 bases at V and 8 bases at J, with 19 bases between. The CDR3, as DNA: TGTGCCAGCAGCCTCGGGGGAGGGGGCAGAGATGAGCAGTTCTTC. Translation: CASSLGGGGRDEQFF.

This clone was found many times. The chain links TRBV2 to TRBJ1-2; D gene ambiguous. V was cut by 8 bases and J by 8 bases, with 9 bases left in between. The CDR3 is 10 residues long. Germline CDR1 and CDR2: SNHLY and FYNNEI. CDR3 DNA sequence: TGTGCCAGCCGGAGCCAGGGCTACACCTTC. Translated, it gives CASRSQGYTF.